This T cell receptor (beta chain) stems from a study of cytomegalovirus exposure and HLA in healthy donors. With 60 Vbeta and 13 Jbeta primers, the PCR was carried out. Measured with immunoSEQ multiplex PCR; TCRdb has only the in-frame clones, and not every one. This table holds more than 95,000 clones. This CDR3 is 15 amino acids long. The V gene lost 4 bases and the J gene lost 5 bases, with 16 bases spanning the gap. Germline-derived CDR1 and CDR2 are SGHRS and YFSETQ. This chain connects TRBV5-1 to TRBJ1-5; D may be TRBD1 (6 bases). The source is a man aged 35 to 55 in good health and CMV-seronegative. The sequenced material came from PBMCs. CDR3 bases: TGCGCCAGCAGCCGGGACAACTACCAAGATCAGCCCCAGCATTTT. Amino acid sequence: CASSRDNYQDQPQHF.